The clone carrying this T cell receptor (beta chain) was detected ten times or more. Its target is not known. TCRdb reprocessed the RT-PCR reads via MiXCR and lists one record per CDR3 protein. The repertoire holds 500,000 to 550,000 distinct CDR3 sequences, with less than 7.5% as singletons. The data were obtained in a study of response to subunit inactivated influenza vaccine. This CDR3 has 13 amino acids. Germline trimming cut 4 bases from V and 9 bases from J; bases unmatched to any gene: 6. Study outcomes and limitations: T cells newly recruited by each seasonal influenza vaccination are few, the authors suggested.

The rearrangement uses TRBV12-3 or TRBV12-4 and TRBJ1-1, with 9 bases that match TRBD1. The sample in question was PBMCs from blood, obtained about 23 months after vaccination. This TCR came from a man aged 50 to 69 who received an inactivated influenza vaccine. The CDR3 is CASSSGQGRQAFF. The CDR3 bases are TGTGCCAGCAGTTCTGGACAGGGGAGACAAGCTTTCTTT.